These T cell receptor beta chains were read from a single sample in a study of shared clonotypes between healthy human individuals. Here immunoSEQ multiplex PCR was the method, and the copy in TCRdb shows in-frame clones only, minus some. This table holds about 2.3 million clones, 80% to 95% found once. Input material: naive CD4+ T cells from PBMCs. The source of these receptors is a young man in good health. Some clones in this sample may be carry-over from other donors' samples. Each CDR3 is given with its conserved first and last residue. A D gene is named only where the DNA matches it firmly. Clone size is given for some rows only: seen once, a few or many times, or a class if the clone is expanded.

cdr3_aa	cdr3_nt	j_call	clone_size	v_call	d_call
CASSLRWREDTGELFF	TGTGCCAGCAGCTTAAGGTGGCGGGAGGACACCGGGGAGCTGTTTTTT	TRBJ2-2	.	TRBV7-9	TRBD2
CASSQAWDSNQPQHF	TGTGCCAGCAGCCAAGCGTGGGATAGCAATCAGCCCCAGCATTTT	TRBJ1-5	.	TRBV4-2	.
CASSFRQGATSNEKLFF	TGCGCCAGCAGCTTTAGACAGGGGGCGACGTCTAATGAAAAACTGTTTTTT	TRBJ1-4	.	TRBV5-1	TRBD1
CASSQGLAGPNYEQYF	TGTGCCAGCAGCCAAGGACTAGCGGGACCTAACTACGAGCAGTACTTC	TRBJ2-7	once	TRBV4-2	TRBD2
CASSLTGQGLHTEAFF	TGCGCCAGCAGCCTGACGGGACAAGGGCTGCACACTGAAGCTTTCTTT	TRBJ1-1	.	TRBV5-1	.
CASRDGGWETQYF	TGCGCCAGCAGGGATGGGGGGTGGGAGACCCAGTACTTC	TRBJ2-5	once	TRBV10-2	.
CASSFGTSYHYEQYF	TGCGCCAGCAGCTTCGGGACTAGTTATCACTACGAGCAGTACTTC	TRBJ2-7	.	TRBV5-1	TRBD2
CAIRELYREGTGELFF	TGTGCCATCAGGGAGTTGTACAGGGAAGGAACCGGGGAGCTGTTTTTT	TRBJ2-2	.	TRBV10-3	.
CASSPTSGRGSSEQYF	TGTGCCAGCTCACCAACTAGCGGGAGGGGGTCCTCCGAGCAGTACTTC	TRBJ2-7	.	TRBV18	TRBD2
CASSAGTRYGYTF	TGTGCCAGCAGCGCCGGGACAAGATATGGCTACACCTTC	TRBJ1-2	.	TRBV5-4	.
CASSLLEGVDIQYF	TGTGCCAGCTCTCTGCTGGAGGGGGTGGACATTCAGTACTTC	TRBJ2-4	.	TRBV18	.
CASSSQGGATEAFF	TGTGCCAGCAGTTCACAGGGTGGGGCCACTGAAGCTTTCTTT	TRBJ1-1	few	TRBV7-9	.
CASSLGGGSQETQYF	TGTGCCAGCAGCTTGGGGGGAGGCTCACAAGAGACCCAGTACTTC	TRBJ2-5	.	TRBV5-4	.
CASSATGLQPQHF	TGTGCCAGCAGTGCGACGGGACTTCAGCCCCAGCATTTT	TRBJ1-5	once	TRBV25-1	.
CASSLREGELQFF	TGTGCCAGCAGCTTGCGTGAGGGGGAATTGCAGTTCTTC	TRBJ2-1	.	TRBV5-4	.
CATSRGGLAGLYEQYF	TGTGCCACCAGCAGAGGGGGGCTAGCGGGATTGTACGAGCAGTACTTC	TRBJ2-7	.	TRBV15	TRBD2
CASSYRRVNEKLFF	TGTGCCAGCAGTTATCGGCGGGTAAATGAAAAACTGTTTTTT	TRBJ1-4	.	TRBV6-5	.
CASSSNSGNTIYF	TGTGCCAGCAGTTCCAACTCTGGAAACACCATATATTTT	TRBJ1-3	.	TRBV5-5	.
CASSLVVGDEKLFF	TGCGCCAGCAGCTTGGTGGTAGGGGATGAAAAACTGTTTTTT	TRBJ1-4	.	TRBV5-1	.
CASSLGGQTEAFF	TGTGCCAGCAGCTTGGGGGGCCAGACTGAAGCTTTCTTT	TRBJ1-1	.	TRBV7-2	.
CASTDREGEAFF	TGTGCCAGCACCGACAGGGAAGGTGAAGCTTTCTTT	TRBJ1-1	.	TRBV7-3	TRBD1
CASSPPPGTEAFF	TGTGCCAGCAGCCCGCCGCCCGGCACTGAAGCTTTCTTT	TRBJ1-1	.	TRBV7-9	.
CATGRTHRRGVNVLTF	TGTGCCACCGGACGCACCCATCGGAGGGGAGTCAACGTCCTGACTTTC	TRBJ2-6	.	TRBV19	.
CASSEWGTNTGELFF	TGTGCCAGCAGTGAGTGGGGTACGAACACCGGGGAGCTGTTTTTT	TRBJ2-2	.	TRBV2	.
CASSLASGSTNEKLFF	TGTGCCAGCAGCTTGGCCTCTGGGTCCACTAATGAAAAACTGTTTTTT	TRBJ1-4	.	TRBV5-8	.
CASSPPPGSYGYTF	TGTGCCAGTAGTCCACCCCCGGGGAGCTATGGCTACACCTTC	TRBJ1-2	.	TRBV19	.
CASSLAGGMKTQYF	TGTGCCAGCAGCTTAGCGGGAGGCATGAAGACCCAGTACTTC	TRBJ2-5	.	TRBV7-3	TRBD2
CASSLWPVYTEAFF	TGTGCCAGCAGCTTGTGGCCGGTGTACACTGAAGCTTTCTTT	TRBJ1-1	.	TRBV5-8	.
CASSPRGAATGYEQYF	TGTGCCAGCTCACCACGGGGGGCGGCCACGGGGTACGAGCAGTACTTC	TRBJ2-7	.	TRBV18	.
CASSAGLARETQYF	TGTGCCAGCAGCGCCGGACTAGCGCGCGAGACCCAGTACTTC	TRBJ2-5	.	TRBV7-9	TRBD2
CASSVGWSNTEAFF	TGTGCCAGCAGTGTGGGTTGGAGTAACACTGAAGCTTTCTTT	TRBJ1-1	.	TRBV25-1	.
CASSVGPPANTEAFF	TGTGCCAGCAGCGTAGGTCCACCGGCTAACACTGAAGCTTTCTTT	TRBJ1-1	.	TRBV9	.
CASSLGTTWAFF	TGTGCCAGCAGTTTAGGGACAACTTGGGCTTTCTTT	TRBJ1-1	few	TRBV28	.
CASSPRGLAGLHEQYF	TGTGCCAGCAGCCCGAGGGGACTAGCGGGACTCCACGAGCAGTACTTC	TRBJ2-7	.	TRBV7-6	TRBD2
CASSFDRQNQPQHF	TGTGCCAGCAGCTTCGACAGACAGAATCAGCCCCAGCATTTT	TRBJ1-5	.	TRBV7-2	.
CASSAGLPDTQYF	TGCGCCAGCAGCGCAGGACTTCCGGATACGCAGTATTTT	TRBJ2-3	.	TRBV5-1	.
CASSQGRIAGLGKNEQFF	TGCGCCAGCAGCCAAGGGCGTATTGCGGGACTAGGTAAAAATGAGCAGTTCTTC	TRBJ2-1	.	TRBV4-1	TRBD2
CASSLKGRKPRTGELFF	TGTGCCAGCAGCTTAAAGGGGCGCAAACCGAGGACCGGGGAGCTGTTTTTT	TRBJ2-2	.	TRBV21-1	.
CASSLEPGQWRQYF	TGTGCCAGCAGCTTAGAACCCGGACAGTGGAGGCAGTACTTC	TRBJ2-7	.	TRBV11-2	.
CASSQGQGFTEAFF	TGTGCCAGCAGCCAGGGACAGGGATTTACTGAAGCTTTCTTT	TRBJ1-1	.	TRBV7-9	TRBD1
CASSAGTGAYEQYF	TGTGCCAGCAGCGCCGGGACAGGAGCCTACGAGCAGTACTTC	TRBJ2-7	.	TRBV5-6	TRBD1
CASSLWGRGNTEAFF	TGTGCCAGCAGTTTATGGGGCAGGGGGAACACTGAAGCTTTCTTT	TRBJ1-1	.	TRBV28	.
CASTREGGYNEQFF	TGTGCCAGCACTAGGGAGGGAGGATACAATGAGCAGTTCTTC	TRBJ2-1	.	TRBV7-8	TRBD2
CAYTTGTLRTDTQYF	TGTGCCTACACGACAGGGACTCTACGCACAGATACGCAGTATTTT	TRBJ2-3	.	TRBV30	.
CASRPSRDRNYGYTF	TGTGCCAGCAGACCGTCCCGGGACAGGAACTATGGCTACACCTTC	TRBJ1-2	.	TRBV6-1	TRBD1